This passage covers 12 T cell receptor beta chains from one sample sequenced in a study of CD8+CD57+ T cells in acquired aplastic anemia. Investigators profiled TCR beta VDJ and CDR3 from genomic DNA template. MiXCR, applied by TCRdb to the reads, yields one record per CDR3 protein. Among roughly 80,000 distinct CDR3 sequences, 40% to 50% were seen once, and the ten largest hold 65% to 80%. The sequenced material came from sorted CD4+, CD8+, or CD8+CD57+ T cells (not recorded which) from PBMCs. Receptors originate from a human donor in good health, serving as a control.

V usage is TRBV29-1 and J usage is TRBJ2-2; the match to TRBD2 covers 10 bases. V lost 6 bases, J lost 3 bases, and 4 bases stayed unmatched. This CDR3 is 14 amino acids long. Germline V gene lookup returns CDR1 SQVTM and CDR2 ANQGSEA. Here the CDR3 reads CSVLAGAHTGELFF. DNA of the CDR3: TGCAGCGTGCTAGCGGGGGCCCACACCGGGGAGCTGTTTTTT.

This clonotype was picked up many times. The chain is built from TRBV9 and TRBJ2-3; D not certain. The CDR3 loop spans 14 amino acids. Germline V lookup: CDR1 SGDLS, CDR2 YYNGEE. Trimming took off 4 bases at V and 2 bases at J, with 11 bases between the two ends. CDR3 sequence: CASSLSRLTDTQYF. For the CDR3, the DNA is TGTGCCAGCAGCCTTAGCAGACTCACAGATACGCAGTATTTT. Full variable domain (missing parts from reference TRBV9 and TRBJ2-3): DSGVTQTPKHLITATGQRVTLRCSPRSGDLSVYWYQQSLDQGLQFLIQYYNGEERAKGNILERFSAQQFPDLHSELNLSSLELGDSALYFCASSLSRLTDTQYFGPGTRLTVL.

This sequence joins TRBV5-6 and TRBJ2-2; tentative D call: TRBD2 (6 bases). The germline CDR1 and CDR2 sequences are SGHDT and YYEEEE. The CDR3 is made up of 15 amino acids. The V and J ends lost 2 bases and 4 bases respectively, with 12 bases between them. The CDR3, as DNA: TGTGCCAGCAGCTTAGGAGGGTCGGGCACCGGGGAGCTGTTTTTT. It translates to CASSLGGSGTGELFF.

The CDR3 DNA is TGTGCCAGCAGTGAAAAGGGGACAGGGCGAGGCTACACCTTC. This gives the protein CASSEKGTGRGYTF. This chain links TRBV25-1 with TRBJ1-2; 9 bases line up with TRBD1. CDR3 length: 14 residues. Germline CDR1 reads MGHDK; CDR2 reads SYGVNS. J lost 8 bases, V lost 2 bases, and 6 bases had no gene match.

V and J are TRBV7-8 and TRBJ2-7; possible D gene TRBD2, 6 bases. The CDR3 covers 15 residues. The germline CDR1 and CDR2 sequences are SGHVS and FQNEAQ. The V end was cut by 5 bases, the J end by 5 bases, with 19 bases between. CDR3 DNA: TGTGCCAGCAGCCCCCCTGGTGGGGGGTCCCACGAGCAGTACTTC. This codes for CASSPPGGGSHEQYF.

CDR3 residues: CASSEGGQGKETQYF. CDR3 nucleotide sequence: TGTGCCAGCAGTGAAGGGGGACAGGGAAAAGAGACCCAGTACTTC. The chain carries TRBV2 and TRBJ2-5, with TRBD1 matching over 9 bases. Germline loops: CDR1 SNHLY, CDR2 FYNNEI. This CDR3 comprises 15 residues. Trimming cost V 1 base and J 3 bases; bases outside gene matches: 3.

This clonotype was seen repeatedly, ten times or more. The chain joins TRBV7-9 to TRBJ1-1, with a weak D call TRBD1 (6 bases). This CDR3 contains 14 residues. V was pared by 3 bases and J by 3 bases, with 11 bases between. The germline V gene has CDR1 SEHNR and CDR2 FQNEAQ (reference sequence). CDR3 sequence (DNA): TGTGCCAGCAGCTTGGTCTCAGGGGACACTGAAGCTTTCTTT. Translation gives CASSLVSGDTEAFF.

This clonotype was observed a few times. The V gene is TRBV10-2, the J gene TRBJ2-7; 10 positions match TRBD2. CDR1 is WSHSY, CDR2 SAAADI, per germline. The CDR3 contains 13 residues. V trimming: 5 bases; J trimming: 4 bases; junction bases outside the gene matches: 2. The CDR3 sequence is CASSPAGGYEQYV. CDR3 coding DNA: TGCGCCAGCAGTCCAGCGGGAGGGTACGAGCAGTACGTC.

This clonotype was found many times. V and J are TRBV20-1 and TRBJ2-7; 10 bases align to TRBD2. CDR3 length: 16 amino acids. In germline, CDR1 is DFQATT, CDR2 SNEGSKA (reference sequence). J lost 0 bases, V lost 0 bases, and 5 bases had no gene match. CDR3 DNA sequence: TGCAGTGCTAGAGATTTAACTAGCGGGGACTCCTACGAGCAGTACTTC. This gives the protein CSARDLTSGDSYEQYF.

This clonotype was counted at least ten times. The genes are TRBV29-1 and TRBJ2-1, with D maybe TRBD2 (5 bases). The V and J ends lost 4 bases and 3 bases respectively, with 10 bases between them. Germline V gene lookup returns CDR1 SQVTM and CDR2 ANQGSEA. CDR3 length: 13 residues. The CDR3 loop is CSVARTDYNEQFF. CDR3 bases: TGCAGCGTTGCGCGGACTGACTACAATGAGCAGTTCTTC.

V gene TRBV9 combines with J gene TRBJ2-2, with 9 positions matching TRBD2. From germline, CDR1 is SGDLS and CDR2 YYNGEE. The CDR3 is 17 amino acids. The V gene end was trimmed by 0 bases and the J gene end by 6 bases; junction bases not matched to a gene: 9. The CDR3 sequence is CASSVVLREGPAGELFF. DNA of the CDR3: TGTGCCAGCAGCGTAGTTTTGCGGGAGGGCCCCGCCGGGGAGCTGTTTTTT.

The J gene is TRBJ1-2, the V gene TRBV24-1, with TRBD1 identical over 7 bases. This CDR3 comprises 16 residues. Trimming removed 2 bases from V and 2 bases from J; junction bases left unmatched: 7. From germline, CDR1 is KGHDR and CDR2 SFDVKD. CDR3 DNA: TGTGCCACCAGTGATTCGACCGGGACAGAGAACTATGGCTACACCTTC. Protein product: CATSDSTGTENYGYTF.